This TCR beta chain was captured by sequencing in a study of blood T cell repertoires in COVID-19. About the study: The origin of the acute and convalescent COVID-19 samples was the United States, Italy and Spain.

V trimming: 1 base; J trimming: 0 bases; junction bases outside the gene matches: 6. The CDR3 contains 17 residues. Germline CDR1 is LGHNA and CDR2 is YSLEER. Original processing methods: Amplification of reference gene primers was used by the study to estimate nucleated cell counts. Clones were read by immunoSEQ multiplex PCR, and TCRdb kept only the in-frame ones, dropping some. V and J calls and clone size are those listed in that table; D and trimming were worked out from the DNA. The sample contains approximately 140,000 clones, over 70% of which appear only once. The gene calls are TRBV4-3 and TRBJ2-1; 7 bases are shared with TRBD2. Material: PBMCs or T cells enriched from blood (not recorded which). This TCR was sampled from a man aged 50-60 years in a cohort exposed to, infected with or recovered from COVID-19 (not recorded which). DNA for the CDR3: TGCGCCAGCAGCCAAGGGCTAGCGGCAAGCTCCTACAATGAGCAGTTCTTC. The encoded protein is CASSQGLAASSYNEQFF.